These 17 T cell receptor beta chains came from one sample sequenced in a study of shared clonotypes between healthy human individuals. The naive CD8 population came from CD45RO-negative cells selected for CCR7, without terminally differentiated effector memory CD45RA+ cells. The repertoire was sequenced with immunoSEQ multiplex PCR; TCRdb's copy has only in-frame clones and lacks some. Here the sample spans nearly 2 million clones, approximately 95% being singletons. Sequenced: naive CD8+ T cells sorted from blood. The origin of the receptors is a man in his late teens or twenties in good health.

The genes are TRBV7-9 and TRBJ2-7, with 7 bases aligning to TRBD1. The CDR3 totals 15 residues. V lost 5 bases to trimming and J lost 0 bases; unmatched junction nucleotides: 7. CDR1 and CDR2 from the germline V gene are SEHNR and FQNEAQ (reference sequence). The CDR3 nucleotides read TGTGCCAGCAGCACCGACCGGGACAGCTCCTACGAGCAGTACTTC. This codes for CASSTDRDSSYEQYF.

The chain recombines TRBV27 with TRBJ1-1, with D perhaps TRBD1 (5 bases). CDR3 length: 15 amino acids. The germline V gene encodes CDR1 MNHEY and CDR2 SMNVEV (reference sequence). With 3 bases removed from V and 0 bases from J, the gap between germline ends came to 11 bases. The CDR3 DNA follows: TGTGCCAGCAGTTTGGTAGGGGCCCTGAACACTGAAGCTTTCTTT. Translated: CASSLVGALNTEAFF.

Details on this clone: In the same sample, other DNA sequences code for this CDR3. The chain has TRBV6-1 and TRBJ2-7; D unresolved. The V end was cut by 6 bases, the J end by 2 bases, with 5 bases between. The CDR3 consists of 11 residues. Germline V lookup: CDR1 MNHNS, CDR2 SASEGT. CDR3 nucleotides: TGTGCCAGCAGGAGTGCCTACGAGCAGTACTTC. It encodes CASRSAYEQYF.

As concerns this clone: Other DNA sequences in the same sample also yield this CDR3. The chain links TRBV4-1 to TRBJ2-3; 7 bases are shared with TRBD2. The CDR3 covers 15 residues. Germline V gene sequence: CDR1 MGHRA, CDR2 YSYEKL. V dropped 2 bases and J dropped 3; count of bases not matched to a gene: 5. CDR3 sequence (DNA): TGCGCCAGCAGCCAACCGGGACTATCAACAGATACGCAGTATTTT. Protein product: CASSQPGLSTDTQYF.

The chain carries TRBV11-2 and TRBJ1-2, with TRBD1 identical over 11 bases. The V and J ends lost 7 bases and 4 bases, in that order; junction bases with no gene match: 23. CDR3 size: 20 residues. Germline assignment: CDR1 SGHAT and CDR2 FQNNGV. DNA of the CDR3: TGTGCCAGCAACTCAGATCCGGGACAGGGGGGTTCCAACCCCACCTATGGCTACACCTTC. Translated: CASNSDPGQGGSNPTYGYTF. The entire variable domain, with the rest obtained from reference TRBV11-2 and TRBJ1-2, is as follows: EAGVAQSPRYKIIEKRQSVAFWCNPISGHATLYWYQQILGQGPKLLIQFQNNGVVDDSQLPKDRFSAERLKGVDSTLKIQPAKLEDSAVYLCASNSDPGQGGSNPTYGYTFGSGTRLTVV.

The chain joins TRBV2 to TRBJ2-2; 8 nucleotides match TRBD1. The length of the CDR3 is 15 residues. The germline CDR1 and CDR2 sequences are SNHLY and FYNNEI. With V trimmed by 3 bases and J by 6 bases, 6 bases remained unmatched. The CDR3 loop reads CASSDTGGSPGELFF. CDR3 sequence (DNA): TGTGCCAGCAGTGACACAGGGGGTAGTCCCGGGGAGCTGTTTTTT.

A remark on this clone: This same CDR3 is encoded by further DNA sequences in the sample. V and J are TRBV5-6 and TRBJ2-7; the D gene is possibly TRBD2 (5 bases). The CDR3 extends over 12 amino acids. The V end was cut by 0 bases, the J end by 4 bases, with 5 bases between. Per the germline V gene, CDR1 is SGHDT and CDR2 is YYEEEE. The CDR3 sequence is CASSLGGYEQYF. The CDR3 DNA sequence: TGTGCCAGCAGCTTGGGAGGGTACGAGCAGTACTTC.

CDR3: CASSLEDRSYNSPLHF. The CDR3 DNA follows: TGTGCCAGCAGCTTGGAAGACAGGTCCTATAATTCACCCCTCCACTTT. The chain links TRBV7-8 to TRBJ1-6; D might be TRBD1 (6 bases). Germline lookup yields CDR1 SGHVS and CDR2 FQNEAQ. The CDR3 contains 16 residues. Trimming left V 3 bases short and J 1 base short, with 10 bases between.

The chain recombines TRBV7-9 with TRBJ1-1; D unclear. From germline, CDR1 is SEHNR and CDR2 FQNEAQ (reference sequence). This CDR3 is built from 15 residues. Trimming removed 5 bases at V and 0 bases at J, with 13 bases between. As DNA, the CDR3 is TGTGCCAGCAGCACCTTCCGGGATTTGAACACTGAAGCTTTCTTT. Amino acids: CASSTFRDLNTEAFF. Complete variable domain (other parts from reference TRBV7-9 and TRBJ1-1): DTGVSQNPRHKITKRGQNVTFRCDPISEHNRLYWYRQTLGQGPEFLTYFQNEAQLEKSRLLSDRFSAERPKGSFSTLEIQRTEQGDSAMYLCASSTFRDLNTEAFFGQGTRLTVV.

V usage is TRBV11-2 and J usage is TRBJ1-2; TRBD1 agrees at 10 bases. V lost 4 bases and J lost 8; bases outside the gene matches: 7. Germline CDR1 SGHAT, CDR2 FQNNGV. The CDR3 is 14 amino acids. CDR3 DNA sequence: TGTGCCAGCAGCTCCACGACAGGGGGCCGGGGCTACACCTTC. As protein: CASSSTTGGRGYTF.

The CDR3 bases are TGTGCCAGCAGCCAATGGGCTGGACTAGCGGACAGTGAGTACTTC. Encoded protein: CASSQWAGLADSEYF. J is TRBJ2-5 and V is TRBV16; 10 nucleotides agree with TRBD2. Germline V gene lookup returns CDR1 KGHSY and CDR2 FQNENV. The CDR3 has 15 amino acids. The junction had 11 bases not matched to a gene; V was cut back by 1 base and J by 12 bases.

This chain connects TRBV7-9 to TRBJ1-1; D is perhaps TRBD1 (5 bases). V shed 5 bases and J shed 11 bases, with 15 bases lying between them. This CDR3 is 12 amino acids long. The germline CDR1 and CDR2 sequences are SEHNR and FQNEAQ (reference sequence). As DNA, the CDR3 is TGTGCCAGCAGCCTGGGGGGTGTATTGGCTTTCTTT. Translating it yields CASSLGGVLAFF.

The rearrangement links TRBV29-1 to TRBJ2-7; 8 bases align to TRBD1. The CDR3 contains 14 residues. With V trimmed by 1 base and J by 3 bases, 5 bases remained unmatched. From germline, CDR1 is SQVTM and CDR2 ANQGSEA. CDR3 bases: TGCAGCGTTGAAGGTGACAGGGGCAACTACGAGCAGTACTTC. It encodes CSVEGDRGNYEQYF.

CDR3 bases: TGTGCCAGCAGCGATCTAGGGGTCGGAAATCAGCCCCAGCATTTT. Translating it yields CASSDLGVGNQPQHF. This rearrangement joins TRBV2 to TRBJ1-5; D may be TRBD1 (5 bases). Germline V gene data show CDR1 as SNHLY and CDR2 as FYNNEI. CDR3 length equals 15 residues. Trimming took off 6 bases at V and 4 bases at J, with 16 bases between the two ends.

The chain carries TRBV28 and TRBJ1-2; D is possibly TRBD1 (5 bases). The CDR3 covers 15 residues. Between the trimmed V and J ends, which lost 2 bases and 5 bases, there was a span of 15 bases. Per the germline V gene, CDR1 is MDHEN and CDR2 is SYDVKM. The CDR3 loop is CASSLAQGDGYGYTF. The CDR3 nucleotides read TGTGCCAGCAGTTTAGCCCAGGGCGACGGGTATGGCTACACCTTC.

The J gene is TRBJ2-5, the V gene TRBV7-6, with 12 bases identical to TRBD1. The CDR3 is 16 amino acids. The trim removed 2 bases at V and 5 bases at J, leaving 6 bases unmatched. CDR1 is SGHVS, CDR2 FNYEAQ, per germline. In DNA, the CDR3 is TGTGCCAGCAGCTTATATCCGGGACAGGGGGCGGAGACCCAGTACTTC. It codes for CASSLYPGQGAETQYF.

The J gene is TRBJ1-4, the V gene TRBV9; 9 positions agree with TRBD1. CDR3 length: 14 amino acids. CDR1 and CDR2 from the germline V gene are SGDLS and YYNGEE. J was trimmed by 6 bases and V by 3 bases; bases with no gene match: 3. The DNA of the CDR3 is TGTGCCAGCAGCGACAGGGGGCTGGATGAAAAACTGTTTTTT. It encodes CASSDRGLDEKLFF.